This TCR beta chain was identified in a study of radiotherapy plus CTLA-4 blockade in lung cancer. Sequencing used immunoSEQ multiplex PCR; TCRdb keeps in-frame clones, though not all of them. The sample lists about 38,000 clones, 70% to 80% occurring once. The junction had 7 bases not matched to a gene; V was cut back by 2 bases and J by 4 bases. CDR3 length: 16 amino acids. Germline V lookup: CDR1 SGHDT, CDR2 YYEEEE. In its sample, this clone was seen once. This sequence joins TRBV5-6 and TRBJ1-5, with 9 positions matching TRBD1. Here the sequenced sample was peripheral blood, taken from a patient treated with radiotherapy plus ipilimumab. The source is a human donor with non-small cell lung cancer who had stable disease on radiotherapy plus ipilimumab. The CDR3 DNA reads as TGTGCCAGCAGCTTAGAGGGACAGGGTTTGAATCAGCCCCAGCATTTT. This sequence encodes CASSLEGQGLNQPQHF. The entire variable domain, with the rest obtained from reference TRBV5-6 and TRBJ1-5, is as follows: DAGVTQSPTHLIKTRGQQVTLRCSPKSGHDTVSWYQQALGQGPQFIFQYYEEEERQRGNFPDRFSGHQFPNYSSELNVNALLLGDSALYLCASSLEGQGLNQPQHFGDGTRLSIL.